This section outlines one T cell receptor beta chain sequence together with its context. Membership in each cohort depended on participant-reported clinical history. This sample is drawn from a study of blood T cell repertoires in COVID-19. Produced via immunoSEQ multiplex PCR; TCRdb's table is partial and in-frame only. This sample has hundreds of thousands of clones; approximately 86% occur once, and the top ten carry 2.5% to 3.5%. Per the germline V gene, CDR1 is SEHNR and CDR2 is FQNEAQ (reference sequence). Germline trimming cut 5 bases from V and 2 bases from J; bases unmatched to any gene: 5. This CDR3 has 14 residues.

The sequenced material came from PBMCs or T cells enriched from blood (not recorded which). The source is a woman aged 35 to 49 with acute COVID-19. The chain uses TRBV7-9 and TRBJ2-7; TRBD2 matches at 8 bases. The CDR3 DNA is TGTGCCAGCAGCCCGATAGCGGGGCCCTACGAGCAGTACTTC. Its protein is CASSPIAGPYEQYF.